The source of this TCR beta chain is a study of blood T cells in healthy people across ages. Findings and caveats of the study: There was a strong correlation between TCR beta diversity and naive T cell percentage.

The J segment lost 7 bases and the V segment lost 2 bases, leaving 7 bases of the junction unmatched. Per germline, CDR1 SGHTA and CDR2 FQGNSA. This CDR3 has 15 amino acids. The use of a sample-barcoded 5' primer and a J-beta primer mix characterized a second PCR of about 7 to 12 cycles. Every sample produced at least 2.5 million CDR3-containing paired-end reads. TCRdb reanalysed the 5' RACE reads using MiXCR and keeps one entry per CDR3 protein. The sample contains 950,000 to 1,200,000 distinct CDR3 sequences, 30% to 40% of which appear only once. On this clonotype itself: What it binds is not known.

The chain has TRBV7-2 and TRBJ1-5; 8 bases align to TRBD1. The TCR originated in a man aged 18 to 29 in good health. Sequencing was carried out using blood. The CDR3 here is CASSLRQGLGQPQHF. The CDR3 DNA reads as TGTGCCAGCAGCTTAAGACAGGGGCTAGGGCAGCCCCAGCATTTT.